These 29 T cell receptor beta chains share one sample of origin, sequenced in a study of T cell responses to AZD1222 COVID-19 vaccine. Generated by immunoSEQ multiplex PCR, the TCRdb table keeps only in-frame clones and is missing some. The sample carries under 55,000 clones, around 80% recorded once. Sequencing was performed on peripheral blood, taken on day 0 of AZD1222 vaccination. All receptors come from an adult in good health.

A few counts support this clone. V usage is TRBV7-8 and J usage is TRBJ1-2, with D tentatively TRBD1 (5 bases). CDR3 length equals 14 residues. V lost 5 bases, J lost 3 bases, and 13 bases lay in between. Germline V gene sequence: CDR1 SGHVS, CDR2 FQNEAQ. CDR3 residues: CASSHQGGDYGYTF. CDR3 DNA sequence: TGTGCCAGCAGCCATCAGGGAGGGGACTATGGCTACACCTTC.

The rearrangement uses TRBV6-5 and TRBJ1-2, with 9 nucleotides matching TRBD1. There are 16 residues in the CDR3. CDR1 and CDR2 (germline): MNHEY, SVGAGI. The V gene end was trimmed by 0 bases and the J gene end by 4 bases; junction bases not matched to a gene: 6. Here the CDR3 reads CASSYSGTGKGYGYTF. In DNA form, the CDR3 reads TGTGCCAGCAGTTACTCAGGGACAGGGAAAGGCTATGGCTACACCTTC.

In the case of this clone: The same CDR3 also results from other DNA sequences found in this sample. V and J are TRBV6-5 and TRBJ1-5; D not certain. This CDR3 spans 13 amino acids. Trimming removed 2 bases at V and 4 bases at J, with 6 bases between. In germline, CDR1 is MNHEY, CDR2 SVGAGI. The chain's CDR3 is CASSYDRNQPQHF. The CDR3, as DNA: TGTGCCAGCAGTTACGATAGGAATCAGCCCCAGCATTTT.

This clone appeared a few times. In DNA, the CDR3 is TGTGCCAGCAGTTACACAACAGCGAATGACTACACCTTC. Translation: CASSYTTANDYTF. This chain connects TRBV6-5 to TRBJ1-2; D call uncertain. The V end was cut by 2 bases, the J end by 10 bases, with 14 bases between. Germline-derived CDR1 and CDR2 are MNHEY and SVGAGI. The CDR3 consists of 13 residues.

The rearrangement links TRBV27 to TRBJ2-7; D remains ambiguous. The CDR3 runs to 14 residues. CDR1 and CDR2 (germline): MNHEY, SMNVEV (reference sequence). Trimming shortened V by 4 bases and J by 0 bases, and 10 bases separated the two germline ends. This CDR3 reads CASSSHSSSYEQYF. CDR3 DNA sequence: TGTGCCAGCAGTTCTCACTCAAGCTCCTACGAGCAGTACTTC.

The chain employs TRBV11-2 and TRBJ1-2; a weak D match, TRBD1 (6 bases). V lost 5 bases and J lost 2, with 21 bases in between. The germline V gene has CDR1 SGHAT and CDR2 FQNNGV. CDR3 size: 17 residues. CDR3 bases: TGTGCCAGCAGCAGGGGGATGGGGCAGGGTCGAAACTATGGCTACACCTTC. This encodes CASSRGMGQGRNYGYTF.

CDR3 protein: CASSLSHGWTGEDGEKLFF. The DNA for the CDR3 is TGTGCCAGCAGTTTATCCCATGGGTGGACAGGGGAAGACGGAGAAAAACTGTTTTTT. The chain combines TRBV27 with TRBJ1-4; TRBD1 matches 9 bases. The V gene end was trimmed by 0 bases and the J gene end by 8 bases; junction bases not matched to a gene: 16. Germline loops: CDR1 MNHEY, CDR2 SMNVEV (reference sequence). The length of the CDR3 is 19 residues.

This sequence joins TRBV28 and TRBJ2-5; either TRBD1 or TRBD2 may supply D (5 bases each). Germline V CDR1 and CDR2: MDHEN, SYDVKM. V lost 7 bases to trimming and J lost 2 bases, with 11 bases between them. There are 13 residues in the CDR3. The CDR3 protein is CASTGTVQETQYF. The CDR3 DNA follows: TGTGCCAGCACTGGGACCGTTCAAGAGACCCAGTACTTC.

The rearrangement joins TRBV6-5 to TRBJ1-6, with D perhaps matching TRBD1 (5 bases). The CDR3 sequence is 15 residues long. Deletions cut 0 bases from V and 9 bases from J, with 12 bases between. Germline V CDR1 and CDR2: MNHEY, SVGAGI. The CDR3 DNA reads TGTGCCAGCAGTTACTCGCAGGGAATCGGTTCACCCCTCCACTTT. This translates into CASSYSQGIGSPLHF.

The rearrangement links TRBV6-5 to TRBJ2-2; D call uncertain. The CDR3 loop spans 14 amino acids. Germline CDR1 MNHEY, CDR2 SVGAGI. Trimming cost V 6 bases and J 5 bases, with 13 bases left between them. As DNA, the CDR3 is TGTGCCAGCAGACTAAAGAAGGTTACCGGGGAGCTGTTTTTT. Translation: CASRLKKVTGELFF.

This clone was counted only a few times. The chain is built from TRBV28 and TRBJ2-7, with 9 bases aligning to TRBD2. Per the germline V gene, CDR1 is MDHEN and CDR2 is SYDVKM. V dropped 7 bases and J dropped 3; count of bases not matched to a gene: 10. This CDR3 comprises 15 residues. For the CDR3, the DNA is TGTGCCAGCACTCTCAATAGCGGGAGTATCTACGAGCAGTACTTC. It yields the protein CASTLNSGSIYEQYF. The full variable domain, in which reference TRBV28 and TRBJ2-7 provide the parts outside the CDR3, is DVKVTQSSRYLVKRTGEKVFLECVQDMDHENMFWYRQDPGLGLRLIYFSYDVKMKEKGDIPEGYSVSREKKERFSLILESASTNQTSMYLCASTLNSGSIYEQYFGPGTRLTVT.

V and J are TRBV4-2 and TRBJ2-1; 9 bases line up with TRBD1. Germline values: CDR1 LGHNA, CDR2 YNFKEQ. The CDR3 has 13 residues. The junction had 5 bases not matched to a gene; V was cut back by 3 bases and J by 11 bases. The CDR3 reads CASSQLDRGKQFF. The CDR3 DNA follows: TGTGCCAGCAGCCAGTTGGACAGGGGTAAGCAGTTCTTC.

V gene TRBV2 combines with J gene TRBJ1-6, with no clear D. Germline V gene data show CDR1 as SNHLY and CDR2 as FYNNEI. Trimming stripped 9 bases from V and 7 bases from J, with 13 bases between. This CDR3 region has 13 residues. This CDR3 is CASIRTLNSPLHF. In DNA form, the CDR3 reads TGTGCCAGTATCCGGACGTTAAATTCACCCCTCCACTTT. Using reference TRBV2 and TRBJ1-6 for the parts outside the CDR3, the full variable domain is EPEVTQTPSHQVTQMGQEVILRCVPISNHLYFYWYRQILGQKVEFLVSFYNNEISEKSEIFDDQFSVERPDGSNFTLKIRSTKLEDSAMYFCASIRTLNSPLHFGNGTRLTVT.

The rearrangement links TRBV5-1 to TRBJ2-7; 7 nucleotides match TRBD1. CDR3 length: 14 amino acids. Germline CDR1 is SGHRS and CDR2 is YFSETQ. After removal of 4 bases from V and 3 bases from J, the junction contained 7 bases not matched to a gene. This CDR3 is CASSPSGQNYEQYF. CDR3 DNA: TGCGCCAGCAGCCCGTCGGGACAGAACTACGAGCAGTACTTC.

The chain joins TRBV5-4 to TRBJ1-1; D gene uncertain. The CDR3 runs 14 residues. Germline V lookup: CDR1 SGHNT, CDR2 YYREEE (reference sequence). The germline V and J ends were trimmed by 0 bases and 2 bases, with 8 bases remaining between them. CDR3 nucleotide sequence: TGTGCCAGCAGCTTGGTAGGGCTAAACACTGAAGCTTTCTTT. It codes for CASSLVGLNTEAFF.

CDR3 nucleotides: TGTGCCAGCAGTCGGGGAGGGGGGCCAGACCCCTACGAGCAGTACTTC. It translates to CASSRGGGPDPYEQYF. The chain has TRBV11-3 and TRBJ2-7, with D possibly matching TRBD2 (7 bases). Trimming shortened V by 6 bases and J by 2 bases, and 20 bases separated the two germline ends. Germline values: CDR1 SGHNT, CDR2 YENEEA. CDR3 length equals 16 residues.

The chain is built from TRBV18 and TRBJ1-5; D remains unclear. The CDR3 is 14 residues long. Trimming took off 2 bases at V and 1 base at J, with 6 bases between the two ends. Germline assignment: CDR1 KGHSH and CDR2 LQKENI. The CDR3 reads CASSPVNSNQPQHF. DNA of the CDR3: TGTGCCAGCTCACCAGTTAACAGCAATCAGCCCCAGCATTTT.

This clone is a singleton in its sample. The V call is TRBV11-3, the J call TRBJ2-3; 7 bases map to TRBD2. CDR3 length: 12 amino acids. Germline V gene data show CDR1 as SGHNT and CDR2 as YENEEA. Trimming took 6 bases from V and 8 from J; bases not matched to a gene: 5. Here the CDR3 reads CASRGAGATQYF. CDR3 bases: TGTGCCAGCAGGGGCGCGGGAGCTACGCAGTATTTT.

This clone has ten or more counts. V usage is TRBV18 and J usage is TRBJ1-2; D is undetermined. This CDR3 has 13 amino acids. V was trimmed by 2 bases and J by 5 bases, leaving 9 bases between them. Germline CDR1 is KGHSH and CDR2 is LQKENI. The DNA of the CDR3 is TGTGCCAGCTCACCAGACGGAAGGTATGGCTACACCTTC. Encoded protein: CASSPDGRYGYTF.

CDR3 nucleotide sequence: TGTGCCAGCAGTCTCCTAGCGGGAGGGACGAGGAATGAGCAGTTCTTC. Translating it yields CASSLLAGGTRNEQFF. This chain joins TRBV5-4 and TRBJ2-1; 12 bases match TRBD2. The CDR3 has 16 residues. Germline CDR1 reads SGHNT; CDR2 reads YYREEE (reference sequence). Germline trimming cut 5 bases from V and 7 bases from J; bases unmatched to any gene: 10.

The chain uses TRBV28 and TRBJ2-7; no clear D. Per the germline V gene, CDR1 is MDHEN and CDR2 is SYDVKM. Trimming took 4 bases from V and 8 from J, leaving 6 bases between them. This CDR3 has 10 amino acids. CDR3 sequence (DNA): TGTGCCAGCAGTTCGCTCCAGCAGTACTTC. Translated, it gives CASSSLQQYF. Based on the CDR3 plus reference TRBV28 and TRBJ2-7, the full variable domain is DVKVTQSSRYLVKRTGEKVFLECVQDMDHENMFWYRQDPGLGLRLIYFSYDVKMKEKGDIPEGYSVSREKKERFSLILESASTNQTSMYLCASSSLQQYFGPGTRLTVT.

As regards this clone: The CDR3 carries no conserved terminal phenylalanine or tryptophan, so it likely arises from a read error. No DNA is shown, since the ends of the CDR3 on it are uncertain; the CDR3 is the one TCRdb lists. The gene calls are TRBV9 and TRBJ1-1; the table's D call TRBD1 went unverified against the DNA. A total of 11 residues make up the CDR3, ends included. CDR1 is SGDLS, CDR2 YYNGEE, per germline. CDR3: CASSAGTLCVS.

This chain links TRBV5-1 with TRBJ2-7; 9 bases align to TRBD2. CDR1 SGHRS and CDR2 YFSETQ come from the germline V gene. The CDR3 length is 15 residues. V lost 4 bases, J lost 2 bases, and 7 bases stayed unmatched. The CDR3 region is CASSTSSGTTYEQYF. Written as DNA, the CDR3 is TGCGCCAGCAGCACCTCTAGCGGGACAACCTACGAGCAGTACTTC.

The chain joins TRBV7-9 to TRBJ1-1, with D unresolved. Germline V gives CDR1 SEHNR, CDR2 FQNEAQ (reference sequence). This CDR3 has 13 amino acids. The CDR3 region is CAPDLREGTEAFF. CDR3 DNA: TGTGCACCTGACTTGAGGGAGGGCACTGAAGCTTTCTTT.

The genes are TRBV7-9 and TRBJ1-3; D not certain. This CDR3 region has 16 residues. Between the trimmed V and J ends, which lost 5 bases and 4 bases, there was a span of 18 bases. Germline CDR1 SEHNR, CDR2 FQNEAQ (reference sequence). DNA for the CDR3: TGTGCCAGCAGCGAGGAAATTAAGGGCCGCGGAAACACCATATATTTT. Residues: CASSEEIKGRGNTIYF.

This clone showed up just a few times. The chain couples TRBV9 to TRBJ1-6; D remains unclear. The CDR3 consists of 16 residues. From germline, CDR1 is SGDLS and CDR2 YYNGEE. Between the trimmed V and J ends, which lost 4 bases and 7 bases, there was a span of 18 bases. In DNA form, the CDR3 reads TGTGCCAGCAGCCTCCGTCCCAGCAGTCAGAATTCACCCCTCCACTTT. The encoded protein is CASSLRPSSQNSPLHF.

V and J are TRBV18 and TRBJ2-6; D is undetermined. Germline values: CDR1 KGHSH, CDR2 LQKENI. The V and J ends lost 1 base and 1 base respectively, with 14 bases between them. The CDR3 is 18 amino acids. In nucleotides, the CDR3 is TGTGCCAGCTCACCACTACCTAAGATAGGGTCTGGGGCCAACGTCCTGACTTTC. Translating it yields CASSPLPKIGSGANVLTF.

The rearrangement uses TRBV29-1 and TRBJ1-4, with a tentative D call TRBD1 (5 bases). Germline CDR1 is SQVTM and CDR2 is ANQGSEA. Trimming removed 7 bases at V and 4 bases at J, with 13 bases between. The CDR3 contains 13 residues. DNA of the CDR3: TGCAGCGGGACGGACACTTATAATGAAAAACTGTTTTTT. Amino acid sequence: CSGTDTYNEKLFF.

The rearrangement uses TRBV4-2 and TRBJ2-7; tentatively, D is TRBD2 (5 bases). CDR1 and CDR2 (germline): LGHNA, YNFKEQ. The CDR3 spans 15 residues. The ends were cut back, 1 base at V and 4 bases at J, with 14 bases in the middle. DNA for the CDR3: TGTGCCAGCAGCCAAGGCATGGCTAGCAATTACGAGCAGTACTTC. Its translation is CASSQGMASNYEQYF.